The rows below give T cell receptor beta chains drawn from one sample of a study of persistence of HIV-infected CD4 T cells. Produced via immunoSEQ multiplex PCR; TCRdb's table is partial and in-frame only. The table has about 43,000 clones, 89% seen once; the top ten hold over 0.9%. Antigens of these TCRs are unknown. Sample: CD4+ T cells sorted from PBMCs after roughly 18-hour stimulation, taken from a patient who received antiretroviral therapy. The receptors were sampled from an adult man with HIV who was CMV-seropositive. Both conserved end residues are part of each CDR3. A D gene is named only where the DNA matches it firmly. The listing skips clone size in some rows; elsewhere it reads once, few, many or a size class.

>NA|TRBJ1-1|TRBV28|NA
CASIPGQQGGEAFF
TGTGCCAGCATCCCTGGCCAACAGGGAGGTGAAGCTTTCTTT
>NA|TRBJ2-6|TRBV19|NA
CASSKGVGGANVLTF
TGTGCCAGTAGTAAAGGGGTGGGAGGGGCCAACGTCCTGACTTTC
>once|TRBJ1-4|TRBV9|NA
CASSVEGDPMREKLFF
TGTGCCAGCAGCGTAGAGGGGGACCCAATGCGTGAAAAACTGTTTTTT
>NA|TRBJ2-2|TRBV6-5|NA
CASTTGESDTGELFF
TGTGCCAGCACCACCGGGGAATCCGACACCGGGGAGCTGTTTTTT
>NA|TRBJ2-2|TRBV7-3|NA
CATAPRPSGTGELFF
TGTGCCACCGCACCCCGGCCATCGGGCACCGGGGAGCTGTTTTTT
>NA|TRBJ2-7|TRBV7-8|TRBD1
CASSWTGGYEQYF
TGTGCCAGCAGCTGGACAGGGGGCTACGAGCAGTACTTC
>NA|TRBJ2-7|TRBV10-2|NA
CASSEPSAGFGNEQYF
TGCGCCAGCAGTGAGCCATCGGCCGGCTTCGGGAACGAGCAGTACTTC
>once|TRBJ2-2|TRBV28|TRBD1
CASSPPDRDTGELFF
TGTGCCAGCAGTCCTCCGGACAGGGACACCGGGGAGCTGTTTTTT
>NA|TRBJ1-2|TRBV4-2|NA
CASSQAKQASYGYTF
TGTGCCAGCAGCCAAGCAAAACAGGCCTCCTATGGCTACACCTTC
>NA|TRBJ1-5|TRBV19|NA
CASSMSGKGNQPQHF
TGTGCCAGTAGTATGTCAGGGAAAGGCAATCAGCCCCAGCATTTT
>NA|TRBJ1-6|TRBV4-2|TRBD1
CASSQVGTGSSYNSPLHF
TGTGCCAGCAGCCAAGTAGGGACAGGGAGCTCCTATAATTCACCCCTCCACTTT
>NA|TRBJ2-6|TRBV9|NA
CASSKQGSGANVLTF
TGTGCCAGCAGCAAACAGGGCTCTGGGGCCAACGTCCTGACTTTC
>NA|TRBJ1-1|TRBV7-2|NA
CASSPNRGNTEAFF
TGTGCCAGCAGCCCGAATCGGGGTAACACTGAAGCTTTCTTT
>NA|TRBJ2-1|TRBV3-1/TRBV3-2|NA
CASSHSLRRGANEQFF
TGTGCCAGCAGCCATTCCCTCCGGAGGGGGGCCAATGAGCAGTTCTTC
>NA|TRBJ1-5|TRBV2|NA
CASVGPYSNQPQHF
TGTGCCAGCGTGGGCCCCTATAGCAATCAGCCCCAGCATTTT
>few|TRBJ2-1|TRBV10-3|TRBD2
CAISEGVAGGNEQFF
TGTGCCATCAGTGAAGGGGTAGCGGGGGGCAATGAGCAGTTCTTC
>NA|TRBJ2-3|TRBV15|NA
CATSLPRDTQYF
TGTGCCACCAGCCTCCCGCGGGATACGCAGTATTTT
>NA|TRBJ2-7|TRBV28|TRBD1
CASSPGTGSVSYEQYF
TGTGCCAGCAGTCCCGGGACAGGGTCGGTCTCCTACGAGCAGTACTTC
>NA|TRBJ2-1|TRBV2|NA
CASETILYNEQFF
TGTGCCAGCGAGACTATACTTTACAATGAGCAGTTCTTC
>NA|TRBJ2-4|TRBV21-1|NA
CASSKYEGGTKNIQYF
TGTGCCAGCAGCAAATACGAGGGGGGAACCAAAAACATTCAGTACTTC
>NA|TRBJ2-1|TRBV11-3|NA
CASSLGGKREQFF
TGTGCCAGCAGCTTAGGAGGGAAGAGGGAGCAGTTCTTC
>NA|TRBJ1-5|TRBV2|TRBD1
CASSGQGLSNQPQHF
TGTGCCAGCAGTGGACAGGGGTTAAGCAATCAGCCCCAGCATTTT
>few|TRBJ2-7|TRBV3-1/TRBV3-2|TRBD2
CASSPAASGAGEQYF
TGTGCCAGCAGCCCGGCGGCTAGCGGGGCTGGAGAGCAGTACTTC
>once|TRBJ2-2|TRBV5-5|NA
CASSPSGGQYTGELFF
TGTGCCAGCAGCCCTTCAGGAGGGCAGTACACCGGGGAGCTGTTTTTT
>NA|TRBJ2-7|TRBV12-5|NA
CASGLDTRGLLGPSYEQYF
TGTGCTAGTGGTTTGGACACCAGGGGCCTCCTGGGCCCTTCCTACGAGCAGTACTTC
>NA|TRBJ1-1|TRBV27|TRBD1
CASSPRAGGNTEAFF
TGTGCCAGCAGTCCCCGGGCAGGGGGGAACACTGAAGCTTTCTTT
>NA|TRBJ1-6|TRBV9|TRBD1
CASSSQGSYNSPLHF
TGTGCCAGCAGCTCACAGGGGTCCTATAATTCACCCCTCCACTTT
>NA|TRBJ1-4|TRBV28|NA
CASSLGGDEKLFF
TGTGCCAGCAGTTTGGGGGGGGATGAAAAACTGTTTTTT
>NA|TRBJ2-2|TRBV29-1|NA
CSVGRLGTGELFF
TGCAGCGTTGGACGATTAGGGACCGGGGAGCTGTTTTTT
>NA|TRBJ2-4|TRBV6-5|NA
CASRNFRGSKNIQYF
TGTGCCAGCAGGAACTTCAGGGGTTCCAAAAACATTCAGTACTTC
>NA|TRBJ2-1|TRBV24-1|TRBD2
CATSRDGGAASYNEQFF
TGTGCCACCAGTAGAGACGGGGGGGCGGCCTCCTACAATGAGCAGTTCTTC
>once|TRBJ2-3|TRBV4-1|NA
CASSQTSQDTQYF
TGCGCCAGCAGCCAAACTAGCCAAGATACGCAGTATTTT
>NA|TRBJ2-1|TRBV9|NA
CASSVALGVNEQFF
TGTGCCAGCAGCGTAGCTTTAGGGGTCAATGAGCAGTTCTTC